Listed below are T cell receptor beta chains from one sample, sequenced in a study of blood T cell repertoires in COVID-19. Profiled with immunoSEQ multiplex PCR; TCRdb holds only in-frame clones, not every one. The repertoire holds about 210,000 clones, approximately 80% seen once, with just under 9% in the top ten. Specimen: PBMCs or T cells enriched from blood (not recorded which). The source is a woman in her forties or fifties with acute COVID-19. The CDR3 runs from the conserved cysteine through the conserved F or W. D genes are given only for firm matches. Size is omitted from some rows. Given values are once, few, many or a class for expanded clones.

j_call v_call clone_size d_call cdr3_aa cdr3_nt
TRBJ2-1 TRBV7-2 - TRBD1 CASSLPGGSTGGEQFF TGTGCCAGCAGCTTACCAGGGGGTTCCACTGGGGGTGAGCAGTTCTTC
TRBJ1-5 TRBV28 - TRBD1 CASTTPRGGNQPQHF TGTGCCAGCACTACCCCCAGGGGGGGCAATCAGCCCCAGCATTTT
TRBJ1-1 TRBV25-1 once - CASIDYSSNTEAFF TGTGCCAGCATCGATTACTCGTCGAACACTGAAGCTTTCTTT
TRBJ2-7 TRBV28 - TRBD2 CASSSRVGSGTFYEQYF TGTGCCAGCAGCTCGCGTGTGGGCAGCGGGACCTTCTACGAGCAGTACTTC
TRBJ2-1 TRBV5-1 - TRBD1 CASSLAFDTGDEQFF TGCGCCAGCAGCTTGGCTTTTGACACAGGGGATGAGCAGTTCTTC
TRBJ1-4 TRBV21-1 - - CASSKFRLGRPLGEKLFF TGTGCCAGCAGCAAATTCCGTCTGGGGCGACCGTTAGGTGAAAAACTGTTTTTT
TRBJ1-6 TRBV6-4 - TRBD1 CASSRQGLDGDSPLHF TGTGCCAGCAGTCGACAGGGATTAGACGGGGATTCACCCCTCCACTTT
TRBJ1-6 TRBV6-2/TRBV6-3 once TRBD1 CASSYIGTGISPLHF TGTGCCAGCAGTTACATCGGGACAGGGATTTCACCCCTCCACTTT
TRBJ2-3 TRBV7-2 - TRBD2 CASSPPMLAGGENTQYF TGTGCCAGCAGCCCCCCGATGCTAGCGGGGGGAGAAAATACGCAGTATTTT
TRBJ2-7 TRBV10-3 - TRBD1 CAISDPGQGSYEQYF TGTGCCATCAGTGATCCGGGACAGGGTTCCTACGAGCAGTACTTC
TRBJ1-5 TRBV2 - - CASSEAAVLQPQHF TGTGCCAGCAGTGAAGCGGCAGTCCTTCAGCCCCAGCATTTT
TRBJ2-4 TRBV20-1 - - CSASGRFKNIQYF TGCAGTGCTAGTGGGAGGTTCAAAAACATTCAGTACTTC
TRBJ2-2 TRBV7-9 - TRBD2 CASSPQGLVLTGELFF TGTGCCAGCAGTCCTCAGGGACTAGTTCTCACCGGGGAGCTGTTTTTT
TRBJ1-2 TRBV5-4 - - CASSLTGSVGYTF TGTGCCAGCAGCTTGACAGGTTCTGTAGGCTACACCTTC
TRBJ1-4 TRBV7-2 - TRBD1 CASRAAGGPNEKLFF TGTGCCAGCAGAGCCGCAGGGGGCCCTAATGAAAAACTGTTTTTT
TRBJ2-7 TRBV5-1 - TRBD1 CASSPRGPVNEQYF TGCGCCAGCAGTCCCAGGGGGCCAGTAAACGAGCAGTACTTC
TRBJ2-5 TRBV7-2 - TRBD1 CASSFRDRQETQYF TGTGCCAGCAGCTTCCGGGACAGACAAGAGACCCAGTACTTC
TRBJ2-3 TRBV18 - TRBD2 CASSPVASGNTDTQYF TGTGCCAGCTCACCAGTAGCTAGCGGGAACACAGATACGCAGTATTTT
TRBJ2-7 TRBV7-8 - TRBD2 CASSLGPAGGSRQYF TGTGCCAGCAGCTTAGGACCAGCGGGAGGCTCTAGGCAGTACTTC
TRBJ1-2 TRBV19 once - CASSTRSGSNYGYTF TGTGCCAGTAGTACCCGGTCGGGTTCTAACTATGGCTACACCTTC
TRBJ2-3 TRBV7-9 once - CASSLLGGGPPDTQYF TGTGCCAGCAGCTTATTAGGGGGGGGGCCCCCAGATACGCAGTATTTT
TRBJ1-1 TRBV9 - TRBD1 CASSAQQGAGLTEAFF TGTGCCAGCAGCGCCCAACAGGGGGCCGGGCTCACTGAAGCTTTCTTT
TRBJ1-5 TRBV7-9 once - CASSLSGGQPQHF TGTGCCAGCAGCCTCTCCGGGGGTCAGCCCCAGCATTTT
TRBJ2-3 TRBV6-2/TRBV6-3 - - CASSYTGLTDTQYF TGTGCCAGCAGTTACACTGGGCTAACAGATACGCAGTATTTT
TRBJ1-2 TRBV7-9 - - CASSLGLINYGYTF TGTGCCAGCAGCTTAGGACTCATTAACTATGGCTACACCTTC
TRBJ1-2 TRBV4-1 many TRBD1 CASSQPTTGIYGYTF TGCGCCAGCAGCCAACCAACGACAGGGATCTATGGCTACACCTTC